These 2 T cell receptor beta chains share one sample of origin, sequenced in a study of cytomegalovirus exposure and HLA in healthy donors. This PCR relied on a set of 60 Vbeta primers and 13 Jbeta primers. Clones were read by immunoSEQ multiplex PCR, and TCRdb kept only the in-frame ones, dropping some. The sample yields tens of thousands of clones, around 84% seen once. The sample comprised PBMCs. The receptors come from a male donor in good health and CMV-seronegative.

The chain links TRBV4-3 to TRBJ2-3; maybe TRBD2 (7 bases). Looked up from germline, CDR1 is LGHNA and CDR2 is YSLEER. The CDR3 extends over 17 amino acids. V was trimmed by 0 bases and J by 5 bases, leaving 18 bases between them. CDR3 amino acids: CASSQDLRGGAGDTQYF. DNA for the CDR3: TGCGCCAGCAGCCAAGATCTGAGAGGGGGGGCAGGAGATACGCAGTATTTT.

The chain combines TRBV6-5 with TRBJ1-1, with D possibly being TRBD1 (5 bases). The CDR3 is 12 amino acids. The ends were cut back, 6 bases at V and 10 bases at J, with 15 bases in the middle. CDR1 is MNHEY, CDR2 SVGAGI, per germline. The CDR3 DNA reads as TGTGCCAGCAGCGGCCTGGGGGGTAGAGCTTTCTTT. This gives the protein CASSGLGGRAFF.